One sample yielded the 15 T cell receptor beta chains listed below, sequenced in a study of molecular identifiers for immune sequencing clone quantification. TCRdb re-analysed the PCR reads in MiXCR, keeping a single row per CDR3 protein. The table records about 510,000 distinct CDR3 sequences, about 25% of them present only once. Sequenced: naive CD8+ T cells from blood, with Jurkat cell RNA spiked in. Subset noted: FACS-sorted CD8+CD4-CCR7+CD45RA+ naive T cells. These TCRs come from a human donor in good health. Some libraries in this study had Jurkat cell RNA spiked in.

The V and J genes are TRBV4-3 and TRBJ2-7; no clear D gene. V was shortened by 0 bases and J by 2 bases, with 11 bases between the two germline ends. The CDR3 consists of 15 residues. The germline V gene has CDR1 LGHNA and CDR2 YSLEER. CDR3 nucleotide sequence: TGCGCCAGCAGCCAAGATAGCCAGAGTCCCTACGAGCAGTACTTC. Translated: CASSQDSQSPYEQYF.

This clonotype has a count of ten or more. The chain uses TRBV27 and TRBJ1-5, with D possibly TRBD1 on 5 matching bases. Between the trimmed V and J ends, which lost 1 base and 2 bases, there was a span of 9 bases. Germline lookup yields CDR1 MNHEY and CDR2 SMNVEV (reference sequence). The CDR3 has 15 amino acids. The chain's CDR3 is CASSLYGGGNQPQHF. CDR3 bases: TGTGCCAGCAGTTTATATGGGGGTGGCAATCAGCCCCAGCATTTT.

Worth noting for this clonotype: Since a much larger clone is just one base distant, this may be a read error. The CDR3 nucleotides read TGTGCCCGCAGATTCCAAGAGACCCAGTACTTC. Its translation: CARRFQETQYF. The rearrangement links TRBV27 to TRBJ2-5; D gene unclear. CDR3 length: 11 amino acids. Germline-derived CDR1 and CDR2 are MNHEY and SMNVEV (reference sequence).

This clonotype appeared a few times. The chain links TRBV4-2 to TRBJ2-7; no clear D. Trimming left V 3 bases short and J 5 bases short, with 8 bases between. The CDR3 has 12 residues. CDR1 LGHNA and CDR2 YNFKEQ come from the germline V gene. CDR3: CASSHSENEQYF. The DNA for the CDR3 is TGTGCCAGCAGCCACAGCGAGAACGAGCAGTACTTC.

Regarding this clonotype: This may be a read error, as it is one base from a much larger clone. The chain is built from TRBV13 and TRBJ2-4, with TRBD1 matching over 7 bases. This CDR3 contains 15 residues. Germline CDR1 is PRHDT and CDR2 is FYEKMQ (reference sequence). The V gene end was trimmed by 4 bases and the J gene end by 8 bases; junction bases not matched to a gene: 11. CDR3 DNA: TGTGCCAGCAGCTCCTGGGCAGGGGGTTTTGACATTCAGTACTTC. Translated: CASSSWAGGFDIQYF.

V and J are TRBV19 and TRBJ2-1; 10 nucleotides match TRBD1. CDR3 length: 13 amino acids. CDR1 and CDR2 (germline): LNHDA, SQIVND (reference sequence). The junction had 0 bases not matched to a gene; V was cut back by 3 bases and J by 7 bases. CDR3 region: CASSMGQGNEQFF. CDR3 DNA: TGTGCCAGTAGTATGGGACAGGGGAATGAGCAGTTCTTC.

This clonotype was picked up one time. CDR3 in amino acids: CASSRVHRGTDTQYF. In DNA, the CDR3 is TGTGCCAGCAGCCGCGTTCACCGGGGCACAGATACGCAGTATTTT. V and J are TRBV3-1 and TRBJ2-3; no reliable D call. The CDR3 totals 15 residues. Germline CDR1 and CDR2: LGHDT and YNNKEL (reference sequence). V was trimmed by 4 bases and J by 1 base, leaving 12 bases between them.

V and J are TRBV20-1 and TRBJ2-7; 8 nucleotides agree with TRBD2. Losses at the gene ends were 6 bases for V and 3 bases for J; bases not matched to a gene: 10. The CDR3 length is 14 residues. Germline-derived CDR1 and CDR2 are DFQATT and SNEGSKA (reference sequence). CDR3 in DNA: TGCAGTGCCCCTAGCGGGCTTGGGCACTACGAGCAGTACTTC. Its protein product is CSAPSGLGHYEQYF.

The DNA for the CDR3 is TGCAGTGCTAGAGATACCCCCGCGGGGATTGGCAAAAACATTCAGTACTTC. It specifies CSARDTPAGIGKNIQYF. The V call is TRBV20-1, the J call TRBJ2-4, with a weak D call TRBD2 (6 bases). Germline V gene lookup returns CDR1 DFQATT and CDR2 SNEGSKA (reference sequence). V shed 0 bases and J shed 3 bases, with 18 bases lying between them. The length of the CDR3 is 17 residues.

This clonotype was counted at least ten times. The chain is built from TRBV5-4 and TRBJ2-7, with 11 bases lining up with TRBD2. V trimming: 4 bases; J trimming: 0 bases; junction bases outside the gene matches: 3. The CDR3 covers 15 residues. Germline loops: CDR1 SGHNT, CDR2 YYREEE (reference sequence). CDR3 amino acids: CASSTGLAGSYEQYF. CDR3 nucleotide sequence: TGTGCCAGCAGCACCGGACTAGCGGGCTCCTACGAGCAGTACTTC.

This clonotype has a handful of counts. The chain carries TRBV12-3 or TRBV12-4 and TRBJ2-1; no firm D call. Trimming took off 3 bases at V and 9 bases at J, with 9 bases between the two ends. This CDR3 region has 12 residues. This CDR3 is CASSLNPGEQFF. The CDR3 bases are TGTGCCAGCAGTTTGAATCCAGGTGAGCAGTTCTTC.

The genes are TRBV4-1 and TRBJ2-2, with TRBD1 as a possible D gene (6 bases). The CDR3 runs 14 residues. Trimming pared 4 bases from V and 7 bases from J, leaving 13 bases between. From germline, CDR1 is MGHRA and CDR2 YSYEKL. CDR3 nucleotide sequence: TGCGCCAGCAGCCCTTGGGGGCCAGTCGGGGAGCTGTTTTTT. Its protein product is CASSPWGPVGELFF.

This sequence joins TRBV12-3 or TRBV12-4 and TRBJ1-5, with D possibly matching TRBD1 (5 bases). There are 15 residues in the CDR3. The germline V and J ends were trimmed by 6 bases and 1 base, with 13 bases remaining between them. CDR3 nucleotides: TGTGCCAGCAGGGACACCTATCCGAGCAATCAGCCCCAGCATTTT. Translated, it gives CASRDTYPSNQPQHF.

This clonotype was detected many times. The CDR3 DNA reads TGTGCCAGCAGCCGAGACAGGGGGCAGACCTATGGCTACACCTTC. As protein: CASSRDRGQTYGYTF. This sequence joins TRBV3-1 and TRBJ1-2; 10 bases fit TRBD1. CDR3 size: 15 residues. V shed 4 bases and J 4 bases; nucleotides not matched to a gene: 6. CDR1 and CDR2 (germline): LGHDT, YNNKEL (reference sequence).

As concerns this clonotype: Sequence at one end of the junction differs from germline and may be a read error. V usage is TRBV6-5 and J usage is TRBJ2-3, with 7 bases lining up with TRBD1. The length of the CDR3 is 14 residues. Germline CDR1 and CDR2: MNHEY and SVGAGI. CDR3 coding DNA: TGTGCCAGCAGTTACTCGACGCAGGGGGATACGCAGTGTTTT. This encodes CASSYSTQGDTQCF.